This T cell receptor beta chain was identified during a study of beta chain features in type 1 diabetes. Study at large: Sorted cells from all samples, numbering roughly 100 million, were examined. Broader study findings: Comparison showed that naive, central memory and Treg TCRB repertoires appeared more similar among patients than among healthy donors. When Type 1 diabetes patients were examined, their TCRB CDR3s proved moderately but significantly shorter in all four CD4+ subsets.

In the case of this clone: What it binds is unknown.

The authors reverse transcribed all of the isolated RNA, so sequencing captured expressed TCRB transcripts. Clones were read by immunoSEQ multiplex PCR, and TCRdb kept only the in-frame ones, dropping some. This sample has some 900,000 clones; 15% to 20% occur once, and the top ten carry 0.023%. V gave up 3 bases and J gave up 4 bases; unmatched junction bases: 5. The CDR3 runs to 14 residues. Germline CDR1 SGHTA, CDR2 FQGNSA. Sorted CD4+ subsets: naive, central memory, regulatory, stem cell-like memory (CD45RO/CCR7/CD25/CD127/CD95/CD27 panel). The sample taken for sequencing was naive CD4+ T cells from blood. This TCR was recovered from a woman aged 18-30 years in good health. V usage is TRBV7-2 and J usage is TRBJ2-5; TRBD2 matches at 7 bases. The CDR3 sequence: CASSFAGVRETQYF. CDR3 DNA: TGTGCCAGCAGCTTCGCGGGAGTGAGAGAGACCCAGTACTTC.